This T cell receptor (beta chain) stems from a study of chronic HIV infection and antiretroviral therapy. In TCRdb, the 5' RACE reads were re-called with MiXCR into one record per CDR3 protein. The sample shows more than 40,000 distinct CDR3 sequences, about 18% of them seen only once. Germline assignment: CDR1 MDHEN and CDR2 SYDVKM. Trimming took off 5 bases at V and 3 bases at J, with 2 bases between the two ends. This CDR3 spans 11 amino acids. What was sequenced was peripheral blood. This sequence originates from an adult who had HIV and had not received antiretroviral therapy, or was an uninfected healthy control (not recorded which). The V call is TRBV28, the J call TRBJ1-5; unclear D gene. The CDR3 DNA is TGTGCCAGCAGTATCAATCAGCCCCAGCATTTT. Its protein product is CASSINQPQHF.